The sequence of this T cell receptor (beta chain) was determined in a study of blood T cell repertoires in COVID-19. The wider study: Specimens from acute and convalescent COVID-19 originated in the United States, Italy and Spain. In each case, the material was cDNA or gDNA derived from T cells, B-cell-depleted T cells, or PBMCs.

Methods used by the authors: Reference gene primer amplification yielded estimated nucleated cell counts. Sequencing used immunoSEQ multiplex PCR; TCRdb keeps in-frame clones, though not all of them. V, J and clone size are taken as reported in that table, and D and trimming were inferred from the DNA itself. The data contain about 240,000 clones, approximately 86% of them singletons. V gave up 1 base and J gave up 4 bases, with 7 bases separating them. The CDR3 is made up of 13 amino acids. Germline V gene data show CDR1 as LGHNT and CDR2 as FRNRAP. The chain has TRBV12-5 and TRBJ1-1; D gene ambiguous. The sequence derives from a woman aged 30 to 39 who had recovered from COVID-19. Input material: peripheral blood. The CDR3 sequence is CASGLEYGTEAFF. CDR3 DNA: TGTGCTAGTGGTTTGGAGTACGGCACTGAAGCTTTCTTT.